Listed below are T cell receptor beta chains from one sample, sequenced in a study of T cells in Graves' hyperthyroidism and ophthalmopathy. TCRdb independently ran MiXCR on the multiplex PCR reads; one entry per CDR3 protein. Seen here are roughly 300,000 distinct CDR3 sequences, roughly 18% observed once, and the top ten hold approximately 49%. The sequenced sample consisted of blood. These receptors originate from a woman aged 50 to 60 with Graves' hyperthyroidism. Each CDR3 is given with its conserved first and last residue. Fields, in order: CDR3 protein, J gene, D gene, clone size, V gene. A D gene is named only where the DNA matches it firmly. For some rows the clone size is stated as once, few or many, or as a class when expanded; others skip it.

CDR3aa: CSAILPSSDTQYF
j_gene: TRBJ2-3
d_gene: -
abundance: many
v_gene: TRBV20-1

CDR3aa: CASSVSTLQETQYF
j_gene: TRBJ2-5
d_gene: -
abundance: many
v_gene: TRBV11-2

CDR3aa: CASSQDNRSPLHF
j_gene: TRBJ1-6
d_gene: -
abundance: many
v_gene: TRBV3-1

CDR3aa: CSVTTGLNTEAFF
j_gene: TRBJ1-1
d_gene: -
abundance: few
v_gene: TRBV29-1

CDR3aa: CASSLSRVYTDTQYF
j_gene: TRBJ2-3
d_gene: -
abundance: -
v_gene: TRBV12-3/TRBV12-4

CDR3aa: CASSFGTGSSEQFF
j_gene: TRBJ2-1
d_gene: TRBD1
abundance: many
v_gene: TRBV7-6

CDR3aa: CASSPDGGQGETQYF
j_gene: TRBJ2-5
d_gene: -
abundance: many
v_gene: TRBV7-3

CDR3aa: CASSEDGREETQYF
j_gene: TRBJ2-5
d_gene: TRBD2
abundance: many
v_gene: TRBV6-1

CDR3aa: CASSPQGGGEEKLFF
j_gene: TRBJ1-4
d_gene: -
abundance: many
v_gene: TRBV18

CDR3aa: CASSVEGGAPGNTIYF
j_gene: TRBJ1-3
d_gene: -
abundance: once
v_gene: TRBV9

CDR3aa: CASSLVVNPTNEQFF
j_gene: TRBJ2-1
d_gene: -
abundance: few
v_gene: TRBV7-9

CDR3aa: CSARGQAGTEAFF
j_gene: TRBJ1-1
d_gene: -
abundance: many
v_gene: TRBV20-1

CDR3aa: CASSNLGEAYGYTF
j_gene: TRBJ1-2
d_gene: -
abundance: many
v_gene: TRBV12-3/TRBV12-4

CDR3aa: CASSKEDSRETQYF
j_gene: TRBJ2-5
d_gene: -
abundance: -
v_gene: TRBV19

CDR3aa: CSADKRLDTQYF
j_gene: TRBJ2-3
d_gene: -
abundance: many
v_gene: TRBV20-1

CDR3aa: CASSVATDEQFF
j_gene: TRBJ2-1
d_gene: -
abundance: -
v_gene: TRBV9

CDR3aa: CAWSEGPYEQYF
j_gene: TRBJ2-7
d_gene: -
abundance: many
v_gene: TRBV30

CDR3aa: CASSQDPPSGVYNEQFF
j_gene: TRBJ2-1
d_gene: TRBD2
abundance: -
v_gene: TRBV4-1

CDR3aa: CASRMNLADQQFF
j_gene: TRBJ2-1
d_gene: -
abundance: few
v_gene: TRBV5-1

CDR3aa: CATSPTSGNYNEQFF
j_gene: TRBJ2-1
d_gene: TRBD2
abundance: -
v_gene: TRBV15

CDR3aa: CASSSGGYNEQFF
j_gene: TRBJ2-1
d_gene: TRBD2
abundance: many
v_gene: TRBV7-3

CDR3aa: CASSREGLGTEAFF
j_gene: TRBJ1-1
d_gene: -
abundance: few
v_gene: TRBV19

CDR3aa: CSASEFGDEQFF
j_gene: TRBJ2-1
d_gene: -
abundance: few
v_gene: TRBV20-1

CDR3aa: CASSPDSNYNEQFF
j_gene: TRBJ2-1
d_gene: -
abundance: -
v_gene: TRBV18

CDR3aa: CAWSVNRQPQHF
j_gene: TRBJ1-5
d_gene: -
abundance: -
v_gene: TRBV30

CDR3aa: CASSPPRTFVETQYF
j_gene: TRBJ2-3
d_gene: -
abundance: few
v_gene: TRBV12-3/TRBV12-4

CDR3aa: CSARARGRQETQYF
j_gene: TRBJ2-5
d_gene: -
abundance: -
v_gene: TRBV20-1

CDR3aa: CASSWTGGGEQYF
j_gene: TRBJ2-7
d_gene: TRBD1
abundance: few
v_gene: TRBV6-1

CDR3aa: CASSPPILAGGGNIQYF
j_gene: TRBJ2-4
d_gene: TRBD2
abundance: -
v_gene: TRBV18

CDR3aa: CSAGGQGGGGYTF
j_gene: TRBJ1-2
d_gene: TRBD1
abundance: many
v_gene: TRBV20-1

CDR3aa: CASSSSWSGELFF
j_gene: TRBJ2-2
d_gene: -
abundance: -
v_gene: TRBV28

CDR3aa: CAISEGASSEKLFF
j_gene: TRBJ1-4
d_gene: -
abundance: few
v_gene: TRBV10-3

CDR3aa: CASSRGSSNQPQHF
j_gene: TRBJ1-5
d_gene: -
abundance: many
v_gene: TRBV2

CDR3aa: CASSLEAGYTDTQYF
j_gene: TRBJ2-3
d_gene: -
abundance: many
v_gene: TRBV7-2

CDR3aa: CASSVGQGLTYEQYF
j_gene: TRBJ2-7
d_gene: TRBD1
abundance: many
v_gene: TRBV2

CDR3aa: CAISDRKETQYF
j_gene: TRBJ2-5
d_gene: -
abundance: -
v_gene: TRBV10-3

CDR3aa: CATRGAGWGSNQPQHF
j_gene: TRBJ1-5
d_gene: -
abundance: few
v_gene: TRBV2